This T cell receptor (beta chain) was found in a study of beta chain features in type 1 diabetes. Study details: Some 99 million sorted cells were examined across all samples.

Details on this clone: Its antigen is as yet unknown.

The CDR3 consists of 15 residues. The V and J ends lost 4 bases and 0 bases respectively, with 13 bases between them. Germline V gives CDR1 MNHEY, CDR2 SVGAGI. The sequenced template was cDNA made from the entire isolated RNA. Data came from immunoSEQ multiplex PCR; TCRdb stores just in-frame clones and leaves some out. This table has 300,000 to 400,000 clones, 9.6% appearing once. Notes on the study in general: Type 1 diabetes patients had TCRB CDR3s that were shorter (moderately but significantly so) in all four CD4+ subsets.

Sampling consisted of one heparinised blood draw per donor, averaging around 100 mL. Sample: central memory CD4+ T cells from blood. This TCR came from a young man with type 1 diabetes. The chain is built from TRBV6-5 and TRBJ2-7, with D uncertain. The CDR3 reads CASSSLRGLSYEQYF. The CDR3 DNA is TGTGCCAGCAGTTCCCTCCGCGGTCTCTCCTACGAGCAGTACTTC.